Listed below are T cell receptor beta chains from one sample, sequenced in a study. TCRdb fed the 5' RACE reads into MiXCR, producing one record per CDR3 protein. The repertoire has about 5,800 distinct CDR3 sequences, roughly 72% of them found once; the top ten carry 3.9%. Sequenced material: memory CD4+ T cells sorted from a lymph node. The receptors were sampled from a female donor with breast cancer. Both conserved end residues are part of each CDR3. D genes are given only for firm matches. Expanded clones get a size class; other rows say once, few or many, or leave the size out.

CDR3 DNA | CDR3 protein | J gene | clone size | V gene | D gene
TGCAGTGCTAGACCGGACGGCTTGCAAGGAACCCAGTACTTC | CSARPDGLQGTQYF | TRBJ2-5 | - | TRBV20-1 | -
TGCAGCGTAACCGGGAACAACTACGAGCAGTACTTC | CSVTGNNYEQYF | TRBJ2-7 | - | TRBV29-1 | -
TGCAGTGCTAGTTTCCCAGGGTTGAACACTGAAGCTTTCTTT | CSASFPGLNTEAFF | TRBJ1-1 | few | TRBV20-1 | -
TGTGCCAGCAGGGGTAGCGGGAGCTACGAGCAGTACTTC | CASRGSGSYEQYF | TRBJ2-7 | few | TRBV6-2/TRBV6-3 | TRBD2
TGTGCCAGCAGCGGAGGGGGACTCCGAGGGAATTCACCCCTCCACTTT | CASSGGGLRGNSPLHF | TRBJ1-6 | - | TRBV9 | -
TGCGCCAGCAGCTTTTCAGGGGTCGGGACCCAGCATTTT | CASSFSGVGTQHF | TRBJ1-5 | - | TRBV5-1 | -
TGTACCAGCATCGTCAGTCATACAGGGGGTTACAGTGAGCAGTTCTTC | CTSIVSHTGGYSEQFF | TRBJ2-1 | - | TRBV6-8 | TRBD1
TGCAGTGTTACTAGCGGGACGACCTCCTACGAGCAGTACTTC | CSVTSGTTSYEQYF | TRBJ2-7 | - | TRBV20-1 | TRBD2
TGTGCCAGCAGCCTATGGACAGGGGGATATGGCGAGCAGTACTTC | CASSLWTGGYGEQYF | TRBJ2-7 | - | TRBV7-4 | TRBD1
TGTGCCAGCAGTTTATCGACTAGCCATTTCTTC | CASSLSTSHFF | TRBJ2-1 | - | TRBV12-3/TRBV12-4 | TRBD2
TGTGCCAGCAGCTTAGACGGACAGGGTTCCGGGGAGCAGTTCTTC | CASSLDGQGSGEQFF | TRBJ2-1 | - | TRBV7-2 | TRBD1
TGCGCCAGCAGCTACGTCGGACAGTGCTACGAGCAGTACTTC | CASSYVGQCYEQYF | TRBJ2-7 | - | TRBV4-1 | -